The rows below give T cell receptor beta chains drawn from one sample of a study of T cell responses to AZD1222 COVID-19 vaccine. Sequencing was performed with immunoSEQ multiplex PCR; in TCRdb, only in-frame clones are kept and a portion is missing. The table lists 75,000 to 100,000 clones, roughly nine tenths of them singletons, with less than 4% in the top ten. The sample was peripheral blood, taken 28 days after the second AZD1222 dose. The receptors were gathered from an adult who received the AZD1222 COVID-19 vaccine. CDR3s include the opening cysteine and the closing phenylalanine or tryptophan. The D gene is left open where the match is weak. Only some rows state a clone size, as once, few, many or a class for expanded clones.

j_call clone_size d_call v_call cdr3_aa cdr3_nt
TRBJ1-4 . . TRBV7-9 CASSLGAAPNEKLFF TGTGCCAGCAGCTTAGGGGCAGCCCCTAATGAAAAACTGTTTTTT
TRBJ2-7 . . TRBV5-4 CASSPPDTREQYF TGTGCCAGCAGCCCACCCGATACAAGGGAGCAGTACTTC
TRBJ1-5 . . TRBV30 CACGSRGNQPQHF TGTGCCTGCGGGAGTAGGGGCAATCAGCCCCAGCATTTT
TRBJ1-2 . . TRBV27 CASRVSLGEGYTF TGTGCCAGCAGGGTCTCATTGGGGGAAGGCTACACCTTC
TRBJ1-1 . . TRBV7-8 CASSQEGTYTEAFF TGTGCCAGCAGCCAAGAGGGGACCTACACTGAAGCTTTCTTT
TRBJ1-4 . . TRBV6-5 CASSYRGWREKLFF TGTGCCAGCAGTTACAGGGGGTGGCGGGAAAAACTGTTTTTT
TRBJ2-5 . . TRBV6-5 CASRARGADQETQYF TGTGCCAGCAGGGCCCGGGGGGCGGACCAAGAGACCCAGTACTTC
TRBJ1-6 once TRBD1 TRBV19 CASTPSAGRGNSPLHF TGTGCCAGTACCCCTTCGGCTGGCAGGGGGAATTCACCCCTCCACTTT
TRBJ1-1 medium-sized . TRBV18 CASSLQNTEAFF TGTGCCAGCTCACTACAGAACACTGAAGCTTTCTTT
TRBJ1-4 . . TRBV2 CASSEARRSNEKLFF TGTGCCAGCAGTGAAGCCCGGCGGAGTAATGAAAAACTGTTTTTT
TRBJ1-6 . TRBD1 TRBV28 CASSSPGTGYSPLHF TGTGCCAGCAGTTCACCCGGGACAGGTTATTCACCCCTCCACTTT
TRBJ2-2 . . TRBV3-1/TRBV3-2 CASSQGSSTGELFF TGTGCCAGCAGCCAGGGGTCGAGCACCGGGGAGCTGTTTTTT
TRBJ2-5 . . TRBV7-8 CASSLGQGGSLGNQYF TGTGCCAGCAGCTTAGGCCAGGGGGGCTCCTTAGGGAACCAGTACTTC
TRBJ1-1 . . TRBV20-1 CSARGRTEAFF TGCAGTGCTAGAGGGCGAACTGAAGCTTTCTTT
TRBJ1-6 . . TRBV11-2 CASGGGAGVGSPLHF TGTGCCAGCGGGGGGGGAGCGGGAGTGGGTTCACCCCTCCACTTT
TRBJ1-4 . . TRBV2 CASSVGEKLFF TGTGCCAGCAGTGTCGGTGAAAAACTGTTTTTT
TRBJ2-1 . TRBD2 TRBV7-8 CASGPGGVF TGTGCCAGCGGCCCGGGGGGAGTCTTC
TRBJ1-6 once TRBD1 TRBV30 CAWETRDRGFSPLHF TGTGCCTGGGAGACCCGGGACAGGGGGTTTTCACCCCTCCACTTT
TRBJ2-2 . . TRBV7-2 CASSDVLLAAHTGELFF TGTGCCAGCAGCGACGTGCTCCTAGCCGCCCACACCGGGGAGCTGTTTTTT
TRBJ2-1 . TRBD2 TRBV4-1 CASSQWGLAVENEQFF TGCGCCAGCAGCCAGTGGGGACTAGCGGTGGAGAATGAGCAGTTCTTC
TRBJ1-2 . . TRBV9 CASSVTTRGGSNYGYTF TGTGCCAGCAGCGTGACTACCCGGGGAGGGTCTAACTATGGCTACACCTTC
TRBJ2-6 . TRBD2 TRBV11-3 CASSPRWKRGGTRANVLTF TGTGCCAGCAGCCCCCGCTGGAAGCGGGGGGGCACGAGGGCCAACGTCCTGACTTTC
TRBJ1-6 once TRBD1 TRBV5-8 CASSWFPGQSFNSPLHF TGTGCCAGCAGCTGGTTCCCGGGACAGTCTTTTAATTCACCCCTCCACTTT
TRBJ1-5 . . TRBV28 CASSPVRGFSNQPQHF TGTGCCAGCAGTCCCGTAAGGGGGTTCAGCAATCAGCCCCAGCATTTT
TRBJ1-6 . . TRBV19 CASSNSNSPLHF TGTGCCAGTAGTAACTCCAATTCACCCCTCCACTTT
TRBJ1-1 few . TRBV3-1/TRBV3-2 CASSQEWGTNTEAFF TGTGCCAGCAGCCAAGAGTGGGGTACGAACACTGAAGCTTTCTTT
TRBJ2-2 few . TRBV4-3 CASSQTGLEAGELFF TGCGCCAGCAGCCAAACAGGGCTAGAAGCCGGGGAGCTGTTTTTT
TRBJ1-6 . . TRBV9 CASSVAGGANSPLHF TGTGCCAGCAGCGTAGCCGGTGGGGCTAATTCACCCCTCCACTTT
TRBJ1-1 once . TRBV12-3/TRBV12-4 CASSPRLNTEAFF TGTGCCAGCAGCCCGAGGTTGAACACTGAAGCTTTCTTT
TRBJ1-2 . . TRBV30 CAWSVAGDGYTF TGTGCCTGGAGTGTAGCGGGGGATGGCTACACCTTC
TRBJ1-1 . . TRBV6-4 CASSDGTEAFF TGTGCCAGCAGTGACGGCACTGAAGCTTTCTTT
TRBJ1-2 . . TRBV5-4 CASSLGVYGYTF TGTGCCAGCAGCTTAGGGGTGTACGGCTACACCTTC
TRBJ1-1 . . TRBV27 CASSWATENTEAFF TGTGCCAGCAGTTGGGCCACAGAGAACACTGAAGCTTTCTTT
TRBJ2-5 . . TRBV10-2 CASSELMGSVRETQYF TGCGCCAGCAGTGAGTTAATGGGGAGCGTTCGAGAGACCCAGTACTTC
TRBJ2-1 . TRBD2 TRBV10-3 CAISIGTSGGSYNEQFF TGTGCCATCAGTATAGGGACTAGCGGGGGCTCCTACAATGAGCAGTTCTTC
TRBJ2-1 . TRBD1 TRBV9 CASSPRTGGAGNEQFF TGTGCCAGCAGCCCACGGACAGGGGGCGCGGGGAATGAGCAGTTCTTC
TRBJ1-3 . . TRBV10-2 CASSELVSGNTIYF TGCGCCAGCAGTGAGTTGGTTTCTGGAAACACCATATATTTT
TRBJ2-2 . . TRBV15 CATSREGSRVTGELFF TGTGCCACCAGCAGAGAAGGCAGCAGAGTCACCGGGGAGCTGTTTTTT
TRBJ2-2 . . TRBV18 CASSPKNTGELFF TGTGCCAGCTCACCAAAAAACACCGGGGAGCTGTTTTTT
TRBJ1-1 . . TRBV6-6 CASSYSRGDTEAFF TGTGCCAGCAGTTACTCGAGAGGGGACACTGAAGCTTTCTTT
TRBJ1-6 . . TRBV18 CASSPDRTNSPLHF TGTGCCAGCTCACCGGACCGTACTAATTCACCCCTCCACTTT